Here is one T cell receptor (beta chain) with its context. Its specificity is unknown. A much more abundant neighbour one base away suggests this may be a read error. A sample-barcoded 5' primer and a J-beta primer mix were used in a second PCR of about 6 to 12 cycles. Every single cDNA molecule received a tag from a template-switch adaptor with 12 random nucleotides. From the 5' RACE reads, TCRdb called clonotypes with MiXCR, one entry per CDR3 protein. Of 600,000 or so distinct CDR3 sequences detected, about 30% appear once; the ten largest clones hold approximately 14%. The data derive from a study of blood T cells in healthy people across ages. The study's findings and limits: PBMCs went unsorted, and a conclusive naive versus antigen-experienced comparison was therefore prevented.

CDR1 is MDHEN and CDR2 is SYDVKM in the germline V gene. This CDR3 region has 14 residues. Trimming cost V 8 bases and J 3 bases; bases outside gene matches: 10. All donors came from Russia, were Caucasian and healthy, and spanned ages about 6 to 100. Sequencing was done on a sample of blood. The source is an elderly woman in good health. V is TRBV28 and J is TRBJ2-7; 7 nucleotides line up with TRBD1. CDR3 protein: CASVKPGGVYEQYV. As DNA, the CDR3 is TGTGCCAGCGTCAAGCCAGGGGGAGTCTACGAGCAGTACGTC.